The 6 T cell receptor beta chains below come from one sample, sequenced in a study of tumor and adjacent non-tumor tissue in lung cancer (dated by TCRdb to 2016 to 2019). RNA was isolated from bulk, unsorted tissue, and RNA quality was assessed with a NanoDrop ND-1000 and an Agilent 2100. Distant non-tumor tissue taken more than 3 cm from the tumor edge was used as the normal lung sample. The protocol used for the library was multiplex PCR. For sequencing, an Illumina HiSeq 2500 was employed. TCRbeta libraries were built by three rounds of nested PCR using primers (Table S4), following protocols modified from ARM-PCR. Through fastp at Q25 and MiXCR, TCRdb rebuilt clones from the public reads, retaining in-frame beta chains. When rows share a CDR3 protein, they turn into one entry using the most common DNA and genes. For this sample there are 50,000 to 70,000 distinct CDR3 sequences; over 60% appear just once. The top ten clones comprise about 32% of the sample.

The sequenced material came from distant non-tumor lung tissue. The receptors here all came from a man aged 65-85 years with non-small cell lung cancer.

Remarks on this clonotype: A much larger clone sits a single nucleotide away, making a read error possible. The CDR3 does not close with the conserved phenylalanine or tryptophan, likely indicating a read error. The V and J genes are TRBV11-3 and TRBJ2-1; D is possibly TRBD1 or TRBD2 (6 bases each). The CDR3 has 15 amino acids. Looked up from germline, CDR1 is SGHNT and CDR2 is YENEEA. CDR3 coding DNA: TGTGCCAGCAGCTTAGGGGGGGCCTTGTACAGTGAGCAGTTCTCC. Translated: CASSLGGALYSEQFS.

A word on this clonotype: Just one base apart from a much larger clone, this may be a read error. The chain links TRBV12-3 or TRBV12-4 to TRBJ1-3; possibly TRBD1 for D (6 bases). CDR3 length: 15 residues. CDR3 sequence reads: CASAYHGGSRNTIYF. DNA of the CDR3: TGTGCCAGCGCATATCATGGGGGCTCTAGAAACACCATATATTTT.

Comments on this clonotype: A much more abundant neighbour one base away suggests this may be a read error. The conserved phenylalanine or tryptophan normally closing the CDR3 is absent here, so this likely arose from a read error. V is TRBV20-1 and J is TRBJ2-2; D uncertain. The CDR3 has 13 amino acids. The ends were cut back, 5 bases at V and 1 base at J, with 8 bases in the middle. Germline V gives CDR1 DFQATT, CDR2 SNEGSKA (reference sequence). CDR3 loop: CSAYPENTGELFS. The CDR3 coding sequence is TGCAGTGCTTACCCAGAGAACACCGGGGAGCTGTTTTCT.

This clonotype came up many times. The V and J genes are TRBV5-5 and TRBJ2-5; TRBD2 aligns across 7 bases. The CDR3 is 12 residues long. V lost 4 bases to trimming and J lost 9 bases; unmatched junction nucleotides: 6. The V gene's germline CDR1 is SGHKS and CDR2 YYEKEE (reference sequence). CDR3 in DNA: TGTGCCAGCAGCGGTTCCGCGGGGGCCCAGTACTTC. This gives the protein CASSGSAGAQYF. Combining the CDR3 with reference TRBV5-5 and TRBJ2-5 gives the whole variable domain DAGVTQSPTHLIKTRGQQVTLRCSPISGHKSVSWYQQVLGQGPQFIFQYYEKEERGRGNFPDRFSARQFPNYSSELNVNALLLGDSALYLCASSGSAGAQYFGPGTRLLVL.

This clonotype was observed a handful of times. One junction end disagrees with the germline gene, perhaps due to a read error. The genes are TRBV5-1 and TRBJ2-1; 11 bases match TRBD2. The germline V gene has CDR1 SGHRS and CDR2 YFSETQ. The CDR3 is 15 residues long. The CDR3 nucleotides are TGCGCCAGCAGCTCCCATAGCGGGAGGGGAAATGAGCAGTCCTTC. This gives the protein CASSSHSGRGNEQSF. Looking up the rest from reference TRBV5-1 and TRBJ2-1 gives the full variable domain: KAGVTQTPRYLIKTRGQQVTLSCSPISGHRSVSWYQQTPGQGLQFLFEYFSETQRNKGNFPGRFSGRQFSNSRSEMNVSTLELGDSALYLCASSSHSGRGNEQSFGPGTRLTVL.

This rearrangement joins TRBV20-1 to TRBJ2-1; tentative D call: TRBD2 (6 bases). This CDR3 spans 17 amino acids. CDR1 and CDR2 (germline): DFQATT, SNEGSKA (reference sequence). V was cut by 0 bases and J by 4 bases, with 19 bases left in between. The CDR3: CSAREYGRASAYNEQFF. CDR3 DNA: TGCAGTGCTAGAGAGTACGGTCGGGCTAGCGCTTACAATGAGCAGTTCTTC.